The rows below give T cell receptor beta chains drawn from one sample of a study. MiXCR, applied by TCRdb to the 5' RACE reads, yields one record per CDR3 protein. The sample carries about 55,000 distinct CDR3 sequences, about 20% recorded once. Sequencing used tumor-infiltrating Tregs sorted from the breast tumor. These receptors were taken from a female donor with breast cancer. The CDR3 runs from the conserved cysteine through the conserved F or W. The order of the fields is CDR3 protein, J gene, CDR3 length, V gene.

CDR3 protein: CASRTTGVNTEAFF; J gene: TRBJ1-1; CDR3 length: 14; V gene: TRBV12-3/TRBV12-4
CDR3 protein: CASSPQRGSTDTQYF; J gene: TRBJ2-3; CDR3 length: 15; V gene: TRBV7-2
CDR3 protein: CASSETGAGNTIYF; J gene: TRBJ1-3; CDR3 length: 14; V gene: TRBV6-1
CDR3 protein: CSARDWSKADTQYF; J gene: TRBJ2-3; CDR3 length: 14; V gene: TRBV20-1
CDR3 protein: CASSSIRGDTGELFF; J gene: TRBJ2-2; CDR3 length: 15; V gene: TRBV6-2/TRBV6-3
CDR3 protein: CASSHPGQGVNEQYF; J gene: TRBJ2-7; CDR3 length: 15; V gene: TRBV4-3
CDR3 protein: CATSGALRTDTQYF; J gene: TRBJ2-3; CDR3 length: 14; V gene: TRBV24-1
CDR3 protein: CASSGGGILAYNEQFF; J gene: TRBJ2-1; CDR3 length: 16; V gene: TRBV12-3/TRBV12-4
CDR3 protein: CASSSQRELGEQFF; J gene: TRBJ2-1; CDR3 length: 14; V gene: TRBV12-3/TRBV12-4
CDR3 protein: CSASSGSPRNTQYF; J gene: TRBJ2-3; CDR3 length: 14; V gene: TRBV20-1
CDR3 protein: CASKSRDKLYEQYF; J gene: TRBJ2-7; CDR3 length: 14; V gene: TRBV6-6
CDR3 protein: CRTATGLAVYEQYF; J gene: TRBJ2-7; CDR3 length: 14; V gene: TRBV29-1
CDR3 protein: CAPGAGTLPSTFYEQYF; J gene: TRBJ2-7; CDR3 length: 17; V gene: TRBV5-6
CDR3 protein: CAISGQEGIDTQYF; J gene: TRBJ2-3; CDR3 length: 14; V gene: TRBV10-3
CDR3 protein: CASSLRAGGMNTEAFF; J gene: TRBJ1-1; CDR3 length: 16; V gene: TRBV7-3
CDR3 protein: CSARRYSSDGHTF; J gene: TRBJ1-2; CDR3 length: 13; V gene: TRBV20-1
CDR3 protein: CASSPPGQGNQPQHF; J gene: TRBJ1-5; CDR3 length: 15; V gene: TRBV18